This TCR beta chain is from a study of T cell responses to AZD1222 COVID-19 vaccine. As to this clone: Its specificity is not known.

Study-wide results and caveats: Donor demographics were predominantly white British with a female majority; clonal diversity may be underestimated. In the spike-specific TCR repertoire, nearly half reportedly target unmutated variant regions. Spike-specific TCR repertoires showed rising breadth and depth after two AZD1222 doses.

TCRdb keeps only in-frame clones here, not all; method: immunoSEQ multiplex PCR. The repertoire holds about 100,000 clones, with more than 75% as singletons. The sample here was peripheral blood, taken 28 days after the second AZD1222 dose. This TCR was sampled from an adult who received the AZD1222 COVID-19 vaccine.

The CDR3 DNA reads TGCGCCAGCAGCCTCCAAGGGGGGCTGGGTGGCTACACCTTC. As protein: CASSLQGGLGGYTF. V gene TRBV4-1 combines with J gene TRBJ1-2; weak D call: TRBD1 (6 bases). Germline values: CDR1 MGHRA, CDR2 YSYEKL. The CDR3 length is 14 residues. Trimming removed 4 bases from V and 7 bases from J, with 16 bases in between.